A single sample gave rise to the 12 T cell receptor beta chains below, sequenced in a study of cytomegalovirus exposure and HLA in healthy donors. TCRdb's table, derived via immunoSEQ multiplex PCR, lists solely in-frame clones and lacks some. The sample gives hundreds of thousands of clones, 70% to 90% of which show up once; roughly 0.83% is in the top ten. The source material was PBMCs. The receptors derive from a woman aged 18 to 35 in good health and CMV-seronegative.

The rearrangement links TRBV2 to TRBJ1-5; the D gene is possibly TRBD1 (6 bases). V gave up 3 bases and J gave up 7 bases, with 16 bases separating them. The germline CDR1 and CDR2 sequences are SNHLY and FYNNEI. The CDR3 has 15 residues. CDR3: CASSDLGAVRQPQHF. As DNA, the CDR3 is TGTGCCAGCAGTGATTTGGGGGCAGTGCGCCAGCCCCAGCATTTT.

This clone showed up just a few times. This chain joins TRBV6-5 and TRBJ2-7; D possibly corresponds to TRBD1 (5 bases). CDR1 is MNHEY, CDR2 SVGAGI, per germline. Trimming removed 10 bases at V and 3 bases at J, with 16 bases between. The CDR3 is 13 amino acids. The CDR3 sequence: CATIRAQGYEQYF. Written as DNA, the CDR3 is TGTGCCACAATCCGGGCCCAGGGCTACGAGCAGTACTTC.

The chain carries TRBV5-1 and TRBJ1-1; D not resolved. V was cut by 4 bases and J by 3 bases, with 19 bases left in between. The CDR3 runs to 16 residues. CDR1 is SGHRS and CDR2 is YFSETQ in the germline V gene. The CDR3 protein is CASSPLTPPEDTEAFF. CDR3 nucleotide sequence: TGCGCCAGCAGCCCCTTGACCCCCCCAGAGGACACTGAAGCTTTCTTT.

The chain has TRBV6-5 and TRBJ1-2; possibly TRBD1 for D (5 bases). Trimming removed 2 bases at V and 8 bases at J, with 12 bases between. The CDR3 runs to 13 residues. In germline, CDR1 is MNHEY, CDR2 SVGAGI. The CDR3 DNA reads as TGTGCCAGCAGTTACGGGGGGGGGAGAGGCTACACCTTC. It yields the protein CASSYGGGRGYTF.

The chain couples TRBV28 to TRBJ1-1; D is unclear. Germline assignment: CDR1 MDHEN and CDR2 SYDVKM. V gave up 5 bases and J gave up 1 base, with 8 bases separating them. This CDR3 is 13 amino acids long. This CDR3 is CASSRRGNTEAFF. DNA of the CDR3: TGTGCCAGCAGTAGGCGGGGGAACACTGAAGCTTTCTTT.

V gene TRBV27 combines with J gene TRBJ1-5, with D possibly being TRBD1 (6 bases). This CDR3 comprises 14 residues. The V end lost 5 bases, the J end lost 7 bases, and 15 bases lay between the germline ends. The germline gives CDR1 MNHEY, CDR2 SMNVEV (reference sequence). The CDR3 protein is CASSPVLQGQPQHF. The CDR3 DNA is TGTGCCAGCAGTCCGGTATTACAGGGCCAGCCCCAGCATTTT.

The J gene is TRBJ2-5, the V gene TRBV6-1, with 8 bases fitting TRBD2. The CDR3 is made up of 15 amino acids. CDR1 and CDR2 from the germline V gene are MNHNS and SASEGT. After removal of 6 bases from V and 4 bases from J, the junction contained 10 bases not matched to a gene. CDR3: CASRYSGAILETQYF. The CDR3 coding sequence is TGTGCCAGCAGATATAGCGGGGCAATCCTAGAGACCCAGTACTTC.

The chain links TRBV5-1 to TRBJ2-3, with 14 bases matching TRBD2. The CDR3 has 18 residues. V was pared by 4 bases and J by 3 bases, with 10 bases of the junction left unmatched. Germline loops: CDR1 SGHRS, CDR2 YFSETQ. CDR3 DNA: TGCGCCAGCAGCCCAGGACTAGCGGGAGGTTTTGGTACAGATACGCAGTATTTT. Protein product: CASSPGLAGGFGTDTQYF.

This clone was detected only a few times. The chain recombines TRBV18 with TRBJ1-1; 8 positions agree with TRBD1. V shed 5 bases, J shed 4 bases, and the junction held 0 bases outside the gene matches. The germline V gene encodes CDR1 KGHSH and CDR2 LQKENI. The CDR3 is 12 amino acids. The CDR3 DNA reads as TGTGCCAGCTCAGGACAGGGCACTGAAGCTTTCTTT. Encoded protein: CASSGQGTEAFF.

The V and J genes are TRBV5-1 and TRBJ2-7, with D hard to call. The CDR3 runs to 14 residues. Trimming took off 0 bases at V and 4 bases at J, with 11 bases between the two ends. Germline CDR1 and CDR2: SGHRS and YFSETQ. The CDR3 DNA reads TGCGCCAGCAGCTTGGCCAATGGCAAGTACGAGCAGTACTTC. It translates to CASSLANGKYEQYF. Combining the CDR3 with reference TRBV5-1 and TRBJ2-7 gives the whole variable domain KAGVTQTPRYLIKTRGQQVTLSCSPISGHRSVSWYQQTPGQGLQFLFEYFSETQRNKGNFPGRFSGRQFSNSRSEMNVSTLELGDSALYLCASSLANGKYEQYFGPGTRLTVT.

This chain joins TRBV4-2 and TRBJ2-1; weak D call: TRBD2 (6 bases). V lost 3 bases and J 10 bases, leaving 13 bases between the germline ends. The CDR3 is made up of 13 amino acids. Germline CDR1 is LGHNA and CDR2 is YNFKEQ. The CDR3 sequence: CASSQEGSSEQFF. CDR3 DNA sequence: TGTGCCAGCAGCCAGGAGGGAAGCAGCGAGCAGTTCTTC.

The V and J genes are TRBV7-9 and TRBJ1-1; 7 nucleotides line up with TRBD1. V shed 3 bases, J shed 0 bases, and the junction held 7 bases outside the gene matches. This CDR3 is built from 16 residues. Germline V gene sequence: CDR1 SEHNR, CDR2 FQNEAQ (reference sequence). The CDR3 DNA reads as TGTGCCAGCAGCTTGCTTGTGGGACAGATGAACACTGAAGCTTTCTTT. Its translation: CASSLLVGQMNTEAFF.